These 32 T cell receptor beta chains were sequenced from one sample in a study of cytomegalovirus exposure and HLA in healthy donors. Sequencing was performed with immunoSEQ multiplex PCR; in TCRdb, only in-frame clones are kept and a portion is missing. The table lists 150,000 to 170,000 clones, 86% of them singletons, with about a fifth in the top ten. Sequencing was carried out using PBMCs. All receptors derive from a man younger than 35 in good health and CMV-seropositive.

This sequence joins TRBV4-2 and TRBJ1-4; possible D gene TRBD1, 5 bases. Germline CDR1 and CDR2: LGHNA and YNFKEQ. V was cut by 7 bases and J by 7 bases, with 19 bases left in between. The CDR3 spans 15 residues. The CDR3: CASNPSGTGGEKLFF. In DNA form, the CDR3 reads TGTGCCAGCAACCCATCGGGTACCGGGGGTGAAAAACTGTTTTTT.

The V call is TRBV13, the J call TRBJ2-7; 9 bases are a match to TRBD2. CDR1 is PRHDT and CDR2 is FYEKMQ in the germline V gene (reference sequence). The CDR3 runs to 18 residues. The V gene end was trimmed by 2 bases and the J gene end by 0 bases; junction bases not matched to a gene: 11. For the CDR3, the DNA is TGTGCCAGCAGCTTATCCCTAGCGGGACCGATGAGCTCCTACGAGCAGTACTTC. Residues: CASSLSLAGPMSSYEQYF. The full variable domain, its missing parts supplied by reference TRBV13 and TRBJ2-7, is AAGVIQSPRHLIKEKRETATLKCYPIPRHDTVYWYQQGPGQDPQFLISFYEKMQSDKGSIPDRFSAQQFSDYHSELNMSSLELGDSALYFCASSLSLAGPMSSYEQYFGPGTRLTVT.

The chain links TRBV5-6 to TRBJ2-5; 7 nucleotides match TRBD2. V dropped 7 bases and J dropped 2; count of bases not matched to a gene: 5. Per the germline V gene, CDR1 is SGHDT and CDR2 is YYEEEE. CDR3 size: 13 residues. CDR3 sequence: CASGASGQETQYF. Written as DNA, the CDR3 is TGTGCCAGCGGGGCTAGCGGTCAAGAGACCCAGTACTTC.

The chain carries TRBV18 and TRBJ1-5; tentative D call: TRBD1 (6 bases). This CDR3 comprises 16 residues. V dropped 6 bases and J dropped 3 bases, with 18 bases sitting between them. Germline assignment: CDR1 KGHSH and CDR2 LQKENI. CDR3 nucleotides: TGTGCCAGCTCCGGGGGGCAGGACCGGGTCAATCAGCCCCAGCATTTT. This codes for CASSGGQDRVNQPQHF.

The chain couples TRBV25-1 to TRBJ2-7; a possible D gene is TRBD1 (6 bases). Germline CDR1 and CDR2: MGHDK and SYGVNS. The CDR3 is 10 amino acids. V was pared by 7 bases and J by 9 bases, with 10 bases between. CDR3 in DNA: TGTGCCAGCATCCAGGACAGGCAGTACTTC. Translating it yields CASIQDRQYF.

The rearrangement links TRBV6-5 to TRBJ1-4; 7 positions agree with TRBD1. Germline V lookup: CDR1 MNHEY, CDR2 SVGAGI. This CDR3 comprises 16 residues. Germline trimming cut 4 bases from V and 5 bases from J; bases unmatched to any gene: 10. CDR3 bases: TGTGCCAGCAGTTGGGGGTGGACAGGAGGGAATGAAAAACTGTTTTTT. It encodes CASSWGWTGGNEKLFF.

Concerning this clone itself: Other DNA sequences within the sample encode an identical CDR3. The gene calls are TRBV9 and TRBJ1-2, with unresolved D. Germline CDR1 SGDLS, CDR2 YYNGEE. The CDR3 sequence is 14 residues long. V lost 4 bases, J lost 2 bases, and 12 bases lay in between. CDR3 region: CASSPRTGNYGYTF. The CDR3 DNA follows: TGTGCCAGCAGCCCCCGGACGGGAAACTATGGCTACACCTTC. The full variable domain, in which reference TRBV9 and TRBJ1-2 provide the parts outside the CDR3, is DSGVTQTPKHLITATGQRVTLRCSPRSGDLSVYWYQQSLDQGLQFLIQYYNGEERAKGNILERFSAQQFPDLHSELNLSSLELGDSALYFCASSPRTGNYGYTFGSGTRLTVV.

The chain is built from TRBV4-3 and TRBJ2-1, with D tentatively TRBD2 (6 bases). The germline V and J ends were trimmed by 0 bases and 6 bases, with 12 bases remaining between them. The CDR3 is 15 amino acids. Germline CDR1 and CDR2: LGHNA and YSLEER. The CDR3 reads CASSQDLGTFNEQFF. The CDR3, as DNA: TGCGCCAGCAGCCAAGACCTTGGGACTTTCAATGAGCAGTTCTTC.

This chain links TRBV5-8 with TRBJ2-7, with D possibly TRBD2 on 6 matching bases. Per the germline V gene, CDR1 is SGHTS and CDR2 is YDEGEE. CDR3 length: 15 amino acids. Trimming removed 4 bases at V and 6 bases at J, with 20 bases between. The CDR3 coding sequence is TGTGCCAGCAGCCCCCTCCCCTCTAGCGTTGGCGAGCAGTACTTC. Protein sequence: CASSPLPSSVGEQYF.

The chain combines TRBV28 with TRBJ1-2; tentative D call: TRBD1 (6 bases). Looked up from germline, CDR1 is MDHEN and CDR2 is SYDVKM. This CDR3 region has 13 residues. Trimming took 6 bases from V and 5 from J, leaving 13 bases between them. CDR3 DNA: TGTGCCAGCAGCGGGGACATTGTGTATGGCTACACCTTC. Translation: CASSGDIVYGYTF.

Only one count was recorded for this clone. The V call is TRBV9, the J call TRBJ2-2; possibly TRBD1 for D (6 bases). Trimming removed 1 base from V and 4 bases from J, with 14 bases in between. Germline V lookup: CDR1 SGDLS, CDR2 YYNGEE. The CDR3 consists of 16 residues. CDR3 in DNA: TGTGCCAGCAGCGTATTTTCAGGGGCGGGCACCGGGGAGCTGTTTTTT. This encodes CASSVFSGAGTGELFF.

The gene calls are TRBV11-2 and TRBJ2-7; the match to TRBD2 covers 11 bases. CDR3 length: 15 amino acids. V was clipped by 4 bases and J by 2 bases; unmatched bases: 4. Looked up from germline, CDR1 is SGHAT and CDR2 is FQNNGV. The CDR3 here is CASSSLAGVPYEQYF. Written as DNA, the CDR3 is TGTGCCAGCAGCTCACTAGCGGGAGTCCCCTACGAGCAGTACTTC. Full variable domain (rest looked up from reference TRBV11-2 and TRBJ2-7): EAGVAQSPRYKIIEKRQSVAFWCNPISGHATLYWYQQILGQGPKLLIQFQNNGVVDDSQLPKDRFSAERLKGVDSTLKIQPAKLEDSAVYLCASSSLAGVPYEQYFGPGTRLTVT.

The chain uses TRBV7-3 and TRBJ2-3, with 12 bases fitting TRBD2. Germline V gene lookup returns CDR1 SGHTA and CDR2 FQGTGA. This CDR3 is built from 16 residues. J was trimmed by 5 bases and V by 6 bases; bases with no gene match: 9. CDR3: CASRPGTSGPGDTQYF. The CDR3 DNA reads as TGTGCCAGCAGACCCGGGACTAGCGGGCCGGGAGATACGCAGTATTTT.

This chain links TRBV6-1 with TRBJ1-1; D is possibly TRBD1 (6 bases). V was trimmed by 5 bases and J by 5 bases, leaving 12 bases between them. CDR1 is MNHNS, CDR2 SASEGT, per germline. The CDR3 covers 13 residues. The CDR3 nucleotides are TGTGCCAGCAGTACAGGGATGGGGACTGAAGCTTTCTTT. This sequence encodes CASSTGMGTEAFF.

The chain recombines TRBV2 with TRBJ2-2, with 9 bases aligning to TRBD1. Trimming cost V 6 bases and J 5 bases; bases outside gene matches: 1. CDR1 and CDR2 from the germline V gene are SNHLY and FYNNEI. The CDR3 runs 13 residues. The CDR3 loop reads CASRTGGTGELFF. In DNA, the CDR3 is TGTGCCAGCAGGACAGGGGGAACCGGGGAGCTGTTTTTT.

V gene TRBV19 combines with J gene TRBJ1-5; 8 bases match TRBD1. V dropped 7 bases and J dropped 5; count of bases not matched to a gene: 7. Germline CDR1 is LNHDA and CDR2 is SQIVND (reference sequence). This CDR3 comprises 14 residues. CDR3 amino acids: CASTDRGGDQPQHF. CDR3 nucleotides: TGTGCCAGTACAGACAGGGGAGGGGATCAGCCCCAGCATTTT.

This sequence joins TRBV6-5 and TRBJ1-2; no clear D. The CDR3 contains 12 residues. From germline, CDR1 is MNHEY and CDR2 SVGAGI. The germline V and J ends were trimmed by 7 bases and 4 bases, with 10 bases remaining between them. CDR3 nucleotide sequence: TGTGCCAGCACCCGGGGTACCTATGGCTACACCTTC. Translating it yields CASTRGTYGYTF.

The rearrangement links TRBV11-2 to TRBJ2-7; TRBD2 matches 9 bases. After removal of 7 bases from V and 1 base from J, the junction contained 8 bases not matched to a gene. The CDR3 has 15 amino acids. The V gene's germline CDR1 is SGHAT and CDR2 FQNNGV. Written as DNA, the CDR3 is TGTGCCAGCATCCAGCTAGCGGGGATATCCTACGAGCAGTACTTC. Residues: CASIQLAGISYEQYF.

The chain carries TRBV7-3 and TRBJ2-3; 7 nucleotides align to TRBD1. The length of the CDR3 is 14 residues. CDR1 and CDR2 (germline): SGHTA, FQGTGA. The V gene end was trimmed by 5 bases and the J gene end by 1 base; junction bases not matched to a gene: 3. The CDR3 sequence is CASSRGQGTDTQYF. Here the CDR3 DNA reads TGTGCCAGCAGCCGCGGACAGGGCACAGATACGCAGTATTTT.

This rearrangement joins TRBV5-6 to TRBJ2-3, with a possible D match to TRBD1 (5 bases). Germline assignment: CDR1 SGHDT and CDR2 YYEEEE. V shed 0 bases and J shed 5 bases, with 7 bases lying between them. There are 13 residues in the CDR3. The CDR3 DNA reads as TGTGCCAGCAGCTTGGAAAGGGGAGATACGCAGTATTTT. It codes for CASSLERGDTQYF.

The V call is TRBV21-1, the J call TRBJ1-4; TRBD1 was called by the table and not checked on the DNA. TRBV21-1 corresponds to a pseudogene. This CDR3 has 17 residues. For the CDR3, the DNA is TGTGCCAGCAGTAAGCTCAGACCGACAGCACCAAATGAAAAACTGTTTTTT. It encodes CASSKLRPTAPNEKLFF.

The chain has TRBV2 and TRBJ2-2; D unresolved. CDR1 and CDR2 (germline): SNHLY, FYNNEI. Trimming shortened V by 3 bases and J by 4 bases, and 12 bases separated the two germline ends. The CDR3 totals 15 residues. The CDR3 sequence: CASSEPGLSTGELFF. The CDR3 DNA is TGTGCCAGCAGTGAGCCCGGGTTATCCACCGGGGAGCTGTTTTTT.

The V gene is TRBV7-2, the J gene TRBJ2-7; possible D gene TRBD1, 5 bases. The CDR3 loop spans 15 amino acids. The germline V gene encodes CDR1 SGHTA and CDR2 FQGNSA. Trimming left V 6 bases short and J 6 bases short, with 21 bases between. The chain's CDR3 is CASSYQTGTPGEQYF. The CDR3 bases are TGTGCCAGCAGTTACCAAACAGGTACTCCGGGCGAGCAGTACTTC.

This chain connects TRBV4-3 to TRBJ1-4; 9 bases map to TRBD1. The CDR3 has 14 residues. V shed 4 bases and J 8 bases; nucleotides not matched to a gene: 5. The germline gives CDR1 LGHNA, CDR2 YSLEER. The DNA for the CDR3 is TGCGCCAGCAGCCGGGACAGGGCGGGGGAAAAACTGTTTTTT. Protein sequence: CASSRDRAGEKLFF.

J is TRBJ2-5 and V is TRBV5-1; unclear D gene. V lost 4 bases to trimming and J lost 5 bases, with 9 bases between them. Germline V gene lookup returns CDR1 SGHRS and CDR2 YFSETQ. This CDR3 comprises 12 residues. The CDR3 nucleotides are TGCGCCAGCAGCCACAACACGGAGACCCAGTACTTC. Protein sequence: CASSHNTETQYF. Together with reference TRBV5-1 and TRBJ2-5, the CDR3 gives the full variable domain: KAGVTQTPRYLIKTRGQQVTLSCSPISGHRSVSWYQQTPGQGLQFLFEYFSETQRNKGNFPGRFSGRQFSNSRSEMNVSTLELGDSALYLCASSHNTETQYFGPGTRLLVL.

The table lists this clone with a count of one. CDR3 nucleotide sequence: TGTGCCAGCAGTGAACCGGGTTTGGGCAATCAGCCCCAGCATTTT. Translating gives CASSEPGLGNQPQHF. The V gene is TRBV6-1, the J gene TRBJ1-5; D remains unclear. The CDR3 length is 15 residues. CDR1 is MNHNS, CDR2 SASEGT, per germline. V shed 2 bases and J shed 2 bases, with 10 bases lying between them.

The chain has TRBV6-4 and TRBJ1-2; no reliable D call. The CDR3 sequence is 14 residues long. Germline V gene data show CDR1 as MRHNA and CDR2 as SNTAGT. Trimming cost V 3 bases and J 4 bases, with 12 bases left between them. Written as DNA, the CDR3 is TGTGCCAGCAGTGAGGTCCAGGAACCCTATGGCTACACCTTC. Translated: CASSEVQEPYGYTF.

The rearrangement joins TRBV7-8 to TRBJ2-1; 7 bases align to TRBD1. This CDR3 contains 16 residues. After removal of 3 bases from V and 3 bases from J, the junction contained 8 bases not matched to a gene. In germline, CDR1 is SGHVS, CDR2 FQNEAQ. The CDR3: CASSFRDSTFYNEQFF. CDR3 bases: TGTGCCAGCAGCTTCCGGGACAGCACCTTCTACAATGAGCAGTTCTTC.

This chain joins TRBV6-5 and TRBJ1-2; a possible D gene is TRBD1 (6 bases). The CDR3 runs 15 residues. Germline-derived CDR1 and CDR2 are MNHEY and SVGAGI. Deletions cut 2 bases from V and 4 bases from J, with 14 bases between. The DNA for the CDR3 is TGTGCCAGCAGTTACGCCCCACAGGGAACCTATGGCTACACCTTC. It translates to CASSYAPQGTYGYTF.

The gene calls are TRBV11-2 and TRBJ1-6; the match to TRBD1 covers 7 bases. Trimming removed 5 bases from V and 3 bases from J; junction bases left unmatched: 10. The CDR3 totals 17 residues. CDR1 and CDR2 from the germline V gene are SGHAT and FQNNGV. CDR3 amino acids: CASSGRGRGIYNSPLHF. CDR3 nucleotide sequence: TGTGCCAGCAGCGGGCGGGGCAGGGGGATCTATAATTCACCCCTCCACTTT.

V is TRBV6-5 and J is TRBJ2-1, with D maybe TRBD2 (6 bases). The CDR3 is made up of 13 amino acids. Germline V CDR1 and CDR2: MNHEY, SVGAGI. V was shortened by 0 bases and J by 11 bases, with 11 bases between the two germline ends. CDR3 residues: CASSYSTGAQQFF. The CDR3 region has the DNA TGTGCCAGCAGTTACTCCACGGGAGCACAGCAGTTCTTC.

The V call is TRBV7-9, the J call TRBJ2-5; 10 positions agree with TRBD1. The ends lost 3 bases at V and 4 bases at J; junction bases unmatched: 8. Germline CDR1 reads SEHNR; CDR2 reads FQNEAQ (reference sequence). This CDR3 has 16 residues. In DNA form, the CDR3 reads TGTGCCAGCAGCTTGGGGTTGACAGGGGGCTTAGAGACCCAGTACTTC. Amino acid sequence: CASSLGLTGGLETQYF.